One T cell receptor beta chain is described in this entry. The clone's antigen remains unknown. Per-base qualities were not stored, and no clone one base away is much larger. This sample was taken from a study of PD-L1 blockade in urothelial cancer (TCRdb year 2017). With respect to the entire study: All patients started therapy in about 2014 and received atezolizumab 1,200 mg intravenously every 3 weeks. About 90% of the roughly 29 patients were identified as males with urothelial cancer of bladder origin, and a prior smoking history was reported by 18 of 29 patients. An ECOG performance status of 0 or 1 was recorded for the patients, and 0 to 3 prior chemotherapy regimens had been received by the patients. Blood samples were analyzed at two time points: 3 weeks after treatment start (second dose) and 6 weeks after treatment start. Blood samples gave median yields of around 150,000 T cells and around 88,000 unique TCRs, along with a median clonality of 0.080. The study, an exploratory multi-omic analysis, examined somatic, immune and clinical correlates of response to PD-L1 blockade with atezolizumab in urothelial cancer. TCR sequencing covered pretreatment tumor samples and matched, serially collected peripheral blood taken before and after atezolizumab treatment. Durable clinical benefit was defined as a progression-free survival longer than 6 months, and TCR features were additionally tested against progression-free survival and overall survival. In the same patients, whole exome sequencing and RNA sequencing of pretreatment tumors were performed in addition to TCR sequencing. Fewer than ten patients reached durable clinical benefit, while 20 or so patients did not. Pretreatment blood TCR-seq was available for fewer than 30 patients, at least one posttreatment blood collection was obtained for about 24 patients, and tumor TCR-seq was available for about 24 patients.

There are 14 amino acids in the CDR3, from cysteine to phenylalanine inclusive. Only CDR3 DNA remains: 42 bases, in frame from the first base. As encoded in the germline V gene, CDR1 is SGHRS while CDR2 is YFSETQ. The junction carries 6 bases between V and J, which are trimmed by 1 base and 0 bases respectively. Results the study describes overall, beyond this receptor: A pretreatment peripheral blood TCR clonality below the median was linked to improved progression-free and overall survival. Because the sample size was small (n ≈ 29) and many of the analyses were exploratory, the results are meant to be hypothesis-generating. At 3 weeks after the start of treatment, tumor-associated TCR clones in peripheral blood had expanded more in patients with durable benefit (n ≈ 20, p = 0.022).

Synthetic TCR analog templates were spiked into each PCR to estimate absolute template abundance from read counts. TCRbeta CDR3 regions were amplified from genomic DNA with bias-controlled V and J gene primers using the immunoSEQ assay. Rearranged TCRbeta segments were sequenced at approximately 20X coverage. As for the authors' bioinformatics: Sequencing errors were corrected by clustering and CDR3s were annotated against IMGT to assign V, D and J genes. Downstream analyses used only productive TCRbeta rearrangements, leaving out any out-of-frame or stop-codon sequences. Clonality was calculated as one minus the Shannon entropy normalized by the log of the number of unique productive sequences. Fisher's exact test with Benjamini-Hochberg correction, at a threshold of adjusted p below 0.01, was used to find clones that differed between time points or between blood and tumor. TCRdb limited this immuneACCESS table to in-frame rearrangements with V and J called. A share of clones is missing; checked studies link under half to unresolved V genes, and the rest is unexplained. That table is the source of V, J and clone size, and D and trimming were worked out from the DNA. The sample includes about 91,000 clones, with roughly 80% observed a single time. Around 7.7% of the sample belongs to the ten largest clones.

Read against the paper, the sample's time point label means: peripheral blood 6 weeks after treatment start. The cohort comprised around 31 patients with locally advanced or metastatic urothelial carcinoma treated at Memorial Sloan Kettering on a trial protocol. Peripheral blood mononuclear cells were collected pretreatment and during treatment, with between 1 and 8 total time points obtained per patient. The Qiagen DNeasy Blood extraction kit was used to purify genomic DNA from total PBMCs and tumor samples. PBMCs were collected pretreatment and during treatment, and were isolated and stored as previously described.

This clonotype originated in a man in his sixties or seventies with urothelial cancer. The specimen was PBMCs, collected around atezolizumab (anti-PD-L1) treatment. The sequence joins TRBV5-1 to TRBJ2-3; there is no confident call for the D gene. The CDR3 region has the sequence CASSLSYSTDTQYF. Read as DNA, the sequence is TGCGCCAGCAGCTTGTCCTATAGCACAGATACGCAGTATTTT.